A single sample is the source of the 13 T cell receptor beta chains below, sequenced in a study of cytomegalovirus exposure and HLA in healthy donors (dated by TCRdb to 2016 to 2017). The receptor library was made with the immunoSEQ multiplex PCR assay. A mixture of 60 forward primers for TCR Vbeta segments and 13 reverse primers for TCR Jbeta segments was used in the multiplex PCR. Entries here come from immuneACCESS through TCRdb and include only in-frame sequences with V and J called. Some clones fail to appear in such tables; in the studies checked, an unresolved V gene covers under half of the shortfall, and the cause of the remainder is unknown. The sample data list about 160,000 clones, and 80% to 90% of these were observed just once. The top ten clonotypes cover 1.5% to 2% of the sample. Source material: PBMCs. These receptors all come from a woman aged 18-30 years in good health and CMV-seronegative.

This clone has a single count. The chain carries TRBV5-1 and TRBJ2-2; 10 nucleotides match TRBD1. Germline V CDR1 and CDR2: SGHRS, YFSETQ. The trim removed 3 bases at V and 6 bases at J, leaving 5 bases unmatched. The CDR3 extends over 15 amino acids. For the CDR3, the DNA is TGCGCCAGCAGCTCGGGACAGGGGCTCGCCGGGGAGCTGTTTTTT. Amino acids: CASSSGQGLAGELFF.

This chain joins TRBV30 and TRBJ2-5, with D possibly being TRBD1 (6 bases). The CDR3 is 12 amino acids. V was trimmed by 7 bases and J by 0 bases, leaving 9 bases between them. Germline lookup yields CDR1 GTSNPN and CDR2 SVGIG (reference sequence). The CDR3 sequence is CAFTGNQETQYF. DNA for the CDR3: TGTGCCTTTACAGGGAACCAAGAGACCCAGTACTTC.

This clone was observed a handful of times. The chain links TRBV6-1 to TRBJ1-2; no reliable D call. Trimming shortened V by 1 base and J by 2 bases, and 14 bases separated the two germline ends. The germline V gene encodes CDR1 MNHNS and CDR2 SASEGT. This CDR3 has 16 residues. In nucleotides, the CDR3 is TGTGCCAGCAGTGAAGTCACAGATCCTTCAAACTATGGCTACACCTTC. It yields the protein CASSEVTDPSNYGYTF.

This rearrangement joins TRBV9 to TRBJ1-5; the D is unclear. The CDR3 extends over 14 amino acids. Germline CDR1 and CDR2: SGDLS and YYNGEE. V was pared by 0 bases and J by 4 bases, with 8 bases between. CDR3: CASSVDGQNQPQHF. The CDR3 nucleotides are TGTGCCAGCAGCGTAGATGGTCAGAATCAGCCCCAGCATTTT.

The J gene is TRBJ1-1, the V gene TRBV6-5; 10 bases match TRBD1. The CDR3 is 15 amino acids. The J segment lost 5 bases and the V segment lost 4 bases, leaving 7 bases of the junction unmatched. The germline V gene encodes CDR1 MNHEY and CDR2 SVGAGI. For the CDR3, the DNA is TGTGCCAGCAGTTCTCCGGGACAGGGGTTGACTGAAGCTTTCTTT. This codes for CASSSPGQGLTEAFF.

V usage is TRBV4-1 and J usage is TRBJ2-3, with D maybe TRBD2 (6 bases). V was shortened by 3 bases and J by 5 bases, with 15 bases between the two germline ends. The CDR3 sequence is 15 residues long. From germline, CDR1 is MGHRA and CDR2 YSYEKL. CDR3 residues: CASSQVAARVDTQYF. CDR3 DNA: TGCGCCAGCAGCCAGGTAGCGGCGAGGGTAGATACGCAGTATTTT.

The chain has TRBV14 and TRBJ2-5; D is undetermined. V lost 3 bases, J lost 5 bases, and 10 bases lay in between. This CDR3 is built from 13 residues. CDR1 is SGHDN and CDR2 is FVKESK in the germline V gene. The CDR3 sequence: CASSQIDRETQYF. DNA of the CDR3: TGTGCCAGCAGCCAGATCGATCGGGAGACCCAGTACTTC.

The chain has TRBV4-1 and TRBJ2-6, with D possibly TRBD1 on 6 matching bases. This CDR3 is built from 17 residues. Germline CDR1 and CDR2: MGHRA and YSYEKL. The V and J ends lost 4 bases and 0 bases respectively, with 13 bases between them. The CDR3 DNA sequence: TGCGCCAGCAGCCGGTCAGGGGAAAGCTCTGGGGCCAACGTCCTGACTTTC. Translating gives CASSRSGESSGANVLTF.

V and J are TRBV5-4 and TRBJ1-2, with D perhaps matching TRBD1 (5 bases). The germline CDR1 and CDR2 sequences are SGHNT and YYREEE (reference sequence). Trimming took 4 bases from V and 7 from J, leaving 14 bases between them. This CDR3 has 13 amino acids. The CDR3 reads CASSHWNGGGYTF. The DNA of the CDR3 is TGTGCCAGCAGCCACTGGAACGGGGGTGGCTACACCTTC. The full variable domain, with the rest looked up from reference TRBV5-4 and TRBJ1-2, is ETGVTQSPTHLIKTRGQQVTLRCSSQSGHNTVSWYQQALGQGPQFIFQYYREEENGRGNFPPRFSGLQFPNYSSELNVNALELDDSALYLCASSHWNGGGYTFGSGTRLTVV.

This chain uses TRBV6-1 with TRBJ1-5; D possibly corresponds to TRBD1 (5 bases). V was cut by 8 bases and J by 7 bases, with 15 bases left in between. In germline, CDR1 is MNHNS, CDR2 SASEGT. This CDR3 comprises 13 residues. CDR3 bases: TGTGCCAGCGGGCGCGGGGGGTGGCAGCCCCAGCATTTT. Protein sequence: CASGRGGWQPQHF.

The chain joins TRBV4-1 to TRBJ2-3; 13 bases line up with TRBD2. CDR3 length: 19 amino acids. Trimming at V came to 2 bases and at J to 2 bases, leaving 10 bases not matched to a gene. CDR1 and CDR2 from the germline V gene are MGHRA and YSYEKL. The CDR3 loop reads CASSQRWEGLAGPTDTQYF. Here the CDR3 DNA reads TGCGCCAGCAGCCAAAGATGGGAGGGACTAGCGGGACCCACAGATACGCAGTATTTT.

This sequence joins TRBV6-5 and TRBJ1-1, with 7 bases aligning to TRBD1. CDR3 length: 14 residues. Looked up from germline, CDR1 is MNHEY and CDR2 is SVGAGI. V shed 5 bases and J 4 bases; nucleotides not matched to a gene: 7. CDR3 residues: CASSPGTASTEAFF. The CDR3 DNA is TGTGCCAGCAGTCCAGGGACAGCGAGCACTGAAGCTTTCTTT.

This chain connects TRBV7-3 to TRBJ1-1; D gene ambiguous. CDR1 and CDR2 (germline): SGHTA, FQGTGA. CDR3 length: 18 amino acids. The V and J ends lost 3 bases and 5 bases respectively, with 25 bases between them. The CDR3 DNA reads TGTGCCAGCAGCTTGTCGGGATCTCCACAAAAATTAGAGACTGAAGCTTTCTTT. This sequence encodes CASSLSGSPQKLETEAFF.